This note documents a single TCR beta chain sequence. The antigen is not known. Primed by a sample-barcoded 5' primer and a J-beta primer mix, a second PCR proceeded for about 7 to 11 cycles. Each CDR3 protein is one row after TCRdb ran MiXCR on the 5' RACE reads. The sample records about 750,000 distinct CDR3 sequences, 53% being singletons. The CDR3 is made up of 14 amino acids. Germline lookup yields CDR1 SGHRS and CDR2 YFSETQ. The germline V and J ends were trimmed by 4 bases and 14 bases, with 23 bases remaining between them. The sample originates from a study of blood T cells in healthy people across ages. Findings of the study overall: Naive T cell percentage showed a strong correlation with TCR beta diversity.

Sequencing input: blood. The chain carries TRBV5-1 and TRBJ2-3, with D perhaps TRBD1 (6 bases). The TCR originated in a man older than 75 in good health. In DNA, the CDR3 is TGCGCCAGCAGCCTCAGGGGTGAGGGCAGATACGCGTATTTT. It yields the protein CASSLRGEGRYAYF.